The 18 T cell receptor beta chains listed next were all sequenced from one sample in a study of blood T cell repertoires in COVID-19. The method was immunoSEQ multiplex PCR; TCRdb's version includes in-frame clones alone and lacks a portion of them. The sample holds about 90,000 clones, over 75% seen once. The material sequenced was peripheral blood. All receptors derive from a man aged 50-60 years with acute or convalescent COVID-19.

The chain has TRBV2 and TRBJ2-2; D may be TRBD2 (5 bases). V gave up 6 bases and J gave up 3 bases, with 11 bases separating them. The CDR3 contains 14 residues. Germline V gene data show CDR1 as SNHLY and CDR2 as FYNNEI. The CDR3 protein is CASSELGYTGELFF. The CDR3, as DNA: TGTGCCAGCAGCGAACTAGGATACACCGGGGAGCTGTTTTTT.

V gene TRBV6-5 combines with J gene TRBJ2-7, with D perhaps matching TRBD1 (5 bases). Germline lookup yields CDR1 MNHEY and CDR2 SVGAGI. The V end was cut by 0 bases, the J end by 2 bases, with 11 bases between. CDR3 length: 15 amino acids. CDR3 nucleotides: TGTGCCAGCAGTTACTCGGGAAGGGGTACCTACGAGCAGTACTTC. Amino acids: CASSYSGRGTYEQYF.

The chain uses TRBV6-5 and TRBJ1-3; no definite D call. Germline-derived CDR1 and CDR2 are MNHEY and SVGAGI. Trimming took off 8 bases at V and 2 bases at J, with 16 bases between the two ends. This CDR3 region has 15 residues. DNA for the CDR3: TGTGCCAGCTCACTCCGGGTTTTCCCTGGAAACACCATATATTTT. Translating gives CASSLRVFPGNTIYF.

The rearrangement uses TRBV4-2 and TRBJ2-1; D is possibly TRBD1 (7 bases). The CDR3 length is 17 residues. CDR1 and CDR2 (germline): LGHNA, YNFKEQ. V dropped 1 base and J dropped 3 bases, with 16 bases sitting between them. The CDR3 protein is CASSQGSIQGGYNEQFF. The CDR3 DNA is TGTGCCAGCAGCCAAGGGTCCATCCAGGGGGGCTACAATGAGCAGTTCTTC.

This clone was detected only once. The CDR3 DNA reads as TGTGCCAGTAGTATTCTAGCACAGAACACCGGGGAGCTGTTTTTT. Its translation is CASSILAQNTGELFF. This chain connects TRBV19 to TRBJ2-2; the D gene is possibly TRBD2 (5 bases). CDR1 is LNHDA, CDR2 SQIVND, per germline (reference sequence). CDR3 size: 15 residues. Trimming shortened V by 3 bases and J by 1 base, and 9 bases separated the two germline ends.

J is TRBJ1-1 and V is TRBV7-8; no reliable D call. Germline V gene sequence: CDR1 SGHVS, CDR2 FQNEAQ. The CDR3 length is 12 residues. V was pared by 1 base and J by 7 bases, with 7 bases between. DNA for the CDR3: TGTGCCAGCAGCTTAGGGGCAGTTGAAGCTTTCTTT. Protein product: CASSLGAVEAFF.

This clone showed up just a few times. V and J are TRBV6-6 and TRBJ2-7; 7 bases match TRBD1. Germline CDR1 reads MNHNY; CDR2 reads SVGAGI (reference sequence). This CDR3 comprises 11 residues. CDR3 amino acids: CASGTVYEQYF. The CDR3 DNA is TGTGCTTCCGGGACAGTCTACGAGCAGTACTTC.

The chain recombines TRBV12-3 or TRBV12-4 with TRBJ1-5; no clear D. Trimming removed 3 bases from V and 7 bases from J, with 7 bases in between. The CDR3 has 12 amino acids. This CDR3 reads CASSFSLQPQHF. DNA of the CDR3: TGTGCCAGCAGTTTTTCTCTCCAGCCCCAGCATTTT.

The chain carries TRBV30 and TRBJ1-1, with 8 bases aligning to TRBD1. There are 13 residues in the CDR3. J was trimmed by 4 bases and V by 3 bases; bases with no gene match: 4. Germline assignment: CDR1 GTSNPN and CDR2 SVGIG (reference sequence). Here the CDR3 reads CAWRHTGGTEAFF. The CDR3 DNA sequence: TGTGCCTGGAGACACACAGGGGGCACTGAAGCTTTCTTT.

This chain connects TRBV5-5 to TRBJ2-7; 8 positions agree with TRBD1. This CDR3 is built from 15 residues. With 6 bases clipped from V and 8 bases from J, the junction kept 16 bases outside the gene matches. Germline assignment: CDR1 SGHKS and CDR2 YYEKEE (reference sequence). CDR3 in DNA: TGTGCCAGCAAAGCTGTCGACAGGGGCGGATGGAAGCAGTACTTC. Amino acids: CASKAVDRGGWKQYF. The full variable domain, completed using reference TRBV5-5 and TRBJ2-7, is DAGVTQSPTHLIKTRGQQVTLRCSPISGHKSVSWYQQVLGQGPQFIFQYYEKEERGRGNFPDRFSARQFPNYSSELNVNALLLGDSALYLCASKAVDRGGWKQYFGPGTRLTVT.

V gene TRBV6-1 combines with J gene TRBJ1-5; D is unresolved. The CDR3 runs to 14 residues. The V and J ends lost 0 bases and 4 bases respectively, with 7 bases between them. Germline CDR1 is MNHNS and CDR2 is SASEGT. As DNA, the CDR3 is TGTGCCAGCAGTGAAGCATCGGGGAATCAGCCCCAGCATTTT. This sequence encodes CASSEASGNQPQHF.

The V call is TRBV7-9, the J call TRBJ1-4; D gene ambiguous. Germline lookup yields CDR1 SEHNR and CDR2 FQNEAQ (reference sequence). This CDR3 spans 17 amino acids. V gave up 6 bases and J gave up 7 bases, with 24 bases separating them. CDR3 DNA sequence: TGTGCCAGCAGTCCCATCCCTCTGACTGAGGTAGTTGAAAAACTGTTTTTT. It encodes CASSPIPLTEVVEKLFF.

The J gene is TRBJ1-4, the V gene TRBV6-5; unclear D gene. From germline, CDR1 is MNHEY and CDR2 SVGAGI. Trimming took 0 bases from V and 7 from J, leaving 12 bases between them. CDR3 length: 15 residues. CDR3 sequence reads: CASSYSPGYGEKLFF. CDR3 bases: TGTGCCAGCAGTTACTCTCCAGGCTACGGTGAAAAACTGTTTTTT.

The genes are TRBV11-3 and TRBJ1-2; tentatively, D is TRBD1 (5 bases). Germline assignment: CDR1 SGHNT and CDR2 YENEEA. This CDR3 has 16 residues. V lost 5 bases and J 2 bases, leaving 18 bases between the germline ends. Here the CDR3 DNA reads TGTGCCAGCAGCGATGTCAGACAGCGCAGGAACTATGGCTACACCTTC. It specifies CASSDVRQRRNYGYTF. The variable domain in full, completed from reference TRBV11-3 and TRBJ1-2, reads EAGVVQSPRYKIIEKKQPVAFWCNPISGHNTLYWYLQNLGQGPELLIRYENEEAVDDSQLPKDRFSAERLKGVDSTLKIQPAELGDSAVYLCASSDVRQRRNYGYTFGSGTRLTVV.

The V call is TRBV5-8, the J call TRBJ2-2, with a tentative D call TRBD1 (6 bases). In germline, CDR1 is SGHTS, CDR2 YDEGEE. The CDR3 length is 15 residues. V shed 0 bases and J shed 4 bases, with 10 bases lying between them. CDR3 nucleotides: TGTGCCAGCAGCTTGGGGACAGTTTCCACCGGGGAGCTGTTTTTT. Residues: CASSLGTVSTGELFF.

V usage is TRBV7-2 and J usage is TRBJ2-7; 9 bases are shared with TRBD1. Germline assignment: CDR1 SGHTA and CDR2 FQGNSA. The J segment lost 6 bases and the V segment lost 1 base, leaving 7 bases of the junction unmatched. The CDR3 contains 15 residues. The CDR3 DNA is TGTGCCAGCAGCTTAGTGGGGACAGGGATTGGCGAGCAGTACTTC. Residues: CASSLVGTGIGEQYF.

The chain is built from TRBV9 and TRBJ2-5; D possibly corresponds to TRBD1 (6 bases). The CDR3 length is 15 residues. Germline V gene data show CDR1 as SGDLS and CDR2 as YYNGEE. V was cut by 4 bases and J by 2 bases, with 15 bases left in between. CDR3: CASSITGNPQETQYF. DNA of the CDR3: TGTGCCAGCAGCATCACAGGGAACCCACAAGAGACCCAGTACTTC.

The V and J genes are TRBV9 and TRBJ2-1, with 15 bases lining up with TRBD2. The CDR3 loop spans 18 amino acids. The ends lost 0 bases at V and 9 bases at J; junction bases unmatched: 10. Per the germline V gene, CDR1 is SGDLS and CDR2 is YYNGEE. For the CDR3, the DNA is TGTGCCAGCAGCGTAGACCGGGGACTAGCGGGAGGACGGGGTGAGCAGTTCTTC. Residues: CASSVDRGLAGGRGEQFF.